Presented here are 3 T cell receptor beta chains from one specimen sequenced in a study of T cell repertoires in ileal Crohn's disease. Data came from immunoSEQ multiplex PCR; TCRdb stores just in-frame clones and leaves some out. The table shows some 14,000 clones, with under 80% occurring only once. Input material: ileal tissue. The receptor source for this set is an adult with Crohn's disease.

The chain combines TRBV6-6 with TRBJ1-2, with a possible D match to TRBD1 (6 bases). CDR1 and CDR2 from the germline V gene are MNHNY and SVGAGI (reference sequence). V was shortened by 4 bases and J by 5 bases, with 17 bases between the two germline ends. CDR3 length: 15 residues. DNA of the CDR3: TGTGCCAGCAGTTGCACGACAGGACTTCGGTATGGCTACACCTTC. This sequence encodes CASSCTTGLRYGYTF.

The chain joins TRBV5-4 to TRBJ1-2; D possibly corresponds to TRBD1 (6 bases). The CDR3 consists of 15 residues. Germline values: CDR1 SGHNT, CDR2 YYREEE (reference sequence). V lost 0 bases, J lost 0 bases, and 9 bases lay in between. The CDR3 loop reads CASSLDRVANYGYTF. The CDR3 region has the DNA TGTGCCAGCAGCTTGGACAGGGTAGCTAACTATGGCTACACCTTC.

The V gene is TRBV28, the J gene TRBJ2-4; 9 positions agree with TRBD2. Germline V lookup: CDR1 MDHEN, CDR2 SYDVKM. The CDR3 extends over 16 amino acids. The ends lost 2 bases at V and 1 base at J; junction bases unmatched: 3. CDR3 residues: CASSLRTSAAKNIQYF. DNA for the CDR3: TGTGCCAGCAGTTTAAGGACTAGCGCGGCCAAAAACATTCAGTACTTC.